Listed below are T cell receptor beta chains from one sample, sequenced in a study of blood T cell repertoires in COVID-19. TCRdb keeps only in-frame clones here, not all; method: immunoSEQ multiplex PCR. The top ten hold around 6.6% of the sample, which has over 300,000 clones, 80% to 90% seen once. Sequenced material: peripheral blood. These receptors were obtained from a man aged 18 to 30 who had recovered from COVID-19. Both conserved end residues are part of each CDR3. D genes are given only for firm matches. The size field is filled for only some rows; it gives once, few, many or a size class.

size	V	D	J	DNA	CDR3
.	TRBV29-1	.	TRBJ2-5	TGCAGCGTTCAGGCGGGGTGGGGCGAAGAGACCCAGTACTTC	CSVQAGWGEETQYF
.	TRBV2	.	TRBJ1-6	TGTGCCAGCATGGCCCTTCTTCTACCCCTCCACTTT	CASMALLLPLHF
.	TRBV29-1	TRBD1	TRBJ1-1	TGCAGCGTAGAACAGAGAGAGACAGGGATGAACACTGAAGCTTTCTTT	CSVEQRETGMNTEAFF
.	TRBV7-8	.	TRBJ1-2	TGTGCCAGCAGCCAGTCTAGGACAGTGAACTATGGCTACACCTTC	CASSQSRTVNYGYTF
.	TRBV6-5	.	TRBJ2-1	TGTGCCAGCATGAGGGACTGGTCCTACAATGAGCAGTTCTTC	CASMRDWSYNEQFF
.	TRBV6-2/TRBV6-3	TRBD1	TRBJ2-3	TGTGCCAGCAGCCCCGGACAGGGTAACACAGATACGCAGTATTTT	CASSPGQGNTDTQYF
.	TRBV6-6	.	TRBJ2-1	TGTGCCAGCAGTTACCAAGCAGGCAATGAGCAGTTCTTC	CASSYQAGNEQFF
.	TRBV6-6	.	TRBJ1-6	TGTGCCAGCAGTCTCCTTGCGGGGGGAGGGACATTCAAATCCTATAATTCACCCCTCCACTTT	CASSLLAGGGTFKSYNSPLHF
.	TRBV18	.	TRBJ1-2	TGTGCCAGCTCACCGCCGTCGGTTAACTATGGCTACACCTTC	CASSPPSVNYGYTF
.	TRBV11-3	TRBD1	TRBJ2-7	TGTGCCAGCAGCCCGGACAGGGGGCTCTACGAGCAGTACTTC	CASSPDRGLYEQYF
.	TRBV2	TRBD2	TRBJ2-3	TGTGCCAGCAGTCAGGACCTAGCGGGAGGGCTAGATACGCAGTATTTT	CASSQDLAGGLDTQYF
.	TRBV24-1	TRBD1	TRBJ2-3	TGTGCCACCAGTGACCCGGGACAGAACACAGATACGCAGTATTTT	CATSDPGQNTDTQYF
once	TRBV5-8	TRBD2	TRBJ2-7	TGTGCCAGCAGGGAGACTAGCGGGAGTTACGAGCAGTACTTC	CASRETSGSYEQYF
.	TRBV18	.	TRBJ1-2	TGTGCCAGCTCACCACCCCGGCGAGGGCCCTACACCTTC	CASSPPRRGPYTF
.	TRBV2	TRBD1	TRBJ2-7	TGTGCCAGCAGTGGACAGGGGGCAACCGAGCAGTACTTC	CASSGQGATEQYF
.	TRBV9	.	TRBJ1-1	TGTGCCAGCAGCCCAATGGGCGGGGCGGGGGAAGCTTTCTTT	CASSPMGGAGEAFF
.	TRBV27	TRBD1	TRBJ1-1	TGTGCCAGCACCCCAACAGGGGTGAACACTGAAGCTTTCTTT	CASTPTGVNTEAFF
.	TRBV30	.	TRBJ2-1	TGTGCCTGGAGGGCGACGGGGGGCGTCTACAATGAGCAGTTCTTC	CAWRATGGVYNEQFF
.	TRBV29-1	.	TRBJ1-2	TGCAGCGTTGAATCGGCAGGGGTGAACTATGGCTACACCTTC	CSVESAGVNYGYTF
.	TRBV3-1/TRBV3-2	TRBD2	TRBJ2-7	TGTGCCAGCAGCCAACCGACTAGCGGGGCGCACGAGCAGTACTTC	CASSQPTSGAHEQYF
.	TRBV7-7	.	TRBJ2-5	TGTGCCAGCAGCCCCTACGACAGGGAGGAAGAGACCCAGTACTTC	CASSPYDREEETQYF
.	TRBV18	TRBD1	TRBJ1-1	TGTGCCAGCTCCCGACAGGGGTCGGCTGAAGCTTTCTTT	CASSRQGSAEAFF
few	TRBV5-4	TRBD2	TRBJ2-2	TGTGCCAGCAGCTTCGGGACTAGTGTTAGGAGCGGGGAGCTGTTTTTT	CASSFGTSVRSGELFF
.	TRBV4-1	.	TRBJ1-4	TGCGCCAGCAGCCAAGATCATCGTAGAAAACTGTTTTTT	CASSQDHRRKLFF
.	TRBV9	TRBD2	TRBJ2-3	TGTGCCAGCAGCGTGGGACTAGCGGGGCCCACAGATACGCAGTATTTT	CASSVGLAGPTDTQYF
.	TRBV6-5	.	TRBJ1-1	TGTGCCAGCAGTTACTTGAGTGGCACTGAAGCTTTCTTT	CASSYLSGTEAFF
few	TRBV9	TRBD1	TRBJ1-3	TGTGCCAGCAGCGCCACCGGGACAGGGTCCCTTGGAAACACCATATATTTT	CASSATGTGSLGNTIYF
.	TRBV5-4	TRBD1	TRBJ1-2	TGTGCCAGCAGCCAGTCCCGGGACAGGGAGTACACCTTC	CASSQSRDREYTF
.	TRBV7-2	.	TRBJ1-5	TGTGCCAGCAGCTTAGTCGGGTCGACAGTCGATAGCAATCAGCCCCAGCATTTT	CASSLVGSTVDSNQPQHF
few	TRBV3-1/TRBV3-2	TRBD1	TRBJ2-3	TGTGCCAGCAGCCGGAATGACAGGGGTCTTAGCACAGATACGCAGTATTTT	CASSRNDRGLSTDTQYF
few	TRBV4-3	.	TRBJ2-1	TGCGCCAGCAGCCAAGATTTCGGGACAAAGCAGTTCTTC	CASSQDFGTKQFF
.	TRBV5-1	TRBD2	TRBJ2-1	TGCGCCAGCGGCCAGCGGGAGGGCCCCTACAATGAGCAGTTCTTC	CASGQREGPYNEQFF
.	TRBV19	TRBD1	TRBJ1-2	TGTGCCAGTAGTATAGTGACAGGGGGCGCGAGAGGCTACACCTTC	CASSIVTGGARGYTF
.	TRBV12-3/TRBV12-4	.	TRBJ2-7	TGTGCCAGCAGTTTGCCGATGGCGGACGAGCAGTACTTC	CASSLPMADEQYF
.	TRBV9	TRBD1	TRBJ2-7	TGTGCCAGCAGCCCCCGGGGGACAGGGGCCTCTCAGCAGTACTTC	CASSPRGTGASQQYF
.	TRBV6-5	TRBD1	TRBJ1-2	TGTGCCAGTCACAGGGGTTCTAACTATGGCTACACCTTC	CASHRGSNYGYTF
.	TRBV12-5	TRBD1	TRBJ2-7	TGTGCTAGTGGTGCGGACAGGGGGCAGAACGAGCAGTACTTC	CASGADRGQNEQYF
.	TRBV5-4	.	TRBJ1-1	TGTGCCAGCAGCCCACAGGAAGCGAACACTGAAGCTTTCTTT	CASSPQEANTEAFF
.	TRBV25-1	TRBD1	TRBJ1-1	TGTGCCAGCAGCGCAGGGGGCATCACTGAAGCTTTCTTT	CASSAGGITEAFF
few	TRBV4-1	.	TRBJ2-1	TGCGCCAGCAGCCAAGTCGATTTGGGACTTAGCGGCGGAAATGAGCAGTTCTTC	CASSQVDLGLSGGNEQFF
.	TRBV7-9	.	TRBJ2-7	TGTGCCAGCAGCGCGACAGCTTCCTACGAGCAGTACTTC	CASSATASYEQYF
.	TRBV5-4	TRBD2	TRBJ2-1	TGTGCCAGCAGCTTGGAGGCTAGCGGGAGACATGAGCAGTTCTTC	CASSLEASGRHEQFF
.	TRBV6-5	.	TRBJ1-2	TGTGCCAGCAGTCATCAAGCGGGCTACACCTTC	CASSHQAGYTF
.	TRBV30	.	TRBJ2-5	TGTGCCTGGAGGGCTGAGACCCAGTACTTC	CAWRAETQYF
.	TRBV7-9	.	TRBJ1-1	TGTGCCAGCAGCTTAACCGTCTTAGGGGTTTTACCAGCTTTCTTT	CASSLTVLGVLPAFF
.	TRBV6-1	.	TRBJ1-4	TGTGCCAGCAGTGACCCTGTCGGGGGTAATGAAAAACTGTTTTTT	CASSDPVGGNEKLFF
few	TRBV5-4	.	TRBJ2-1	TGTGCCAGCAGCTTGGCCCTCGCGGGATCGGGGGATGAGCAGTTCTTC	CASSLALAGSGDEQFF
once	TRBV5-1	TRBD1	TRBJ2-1	TGCGCCAGCAGCCTGGAAAGGGACAGGGGGCTTCAATTTGCTGAGCAGTTCTTC	CASSLERDRGLQFAEQFF
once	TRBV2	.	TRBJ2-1	TGTGCCAGCAGCCCCCGGAGCTATGAGCAGTTCTTC	CASSPRSYEQFF